Below, 18 T cell receptor beta chains from the same sample are listed, as sequenced in a study of Ad26.COV2.S vaccination and SARS-CoV-2 variants. The assay was immunoSEQ multiplex PCR, and TCRdb's table has in-frame clones only and misses some. Altogether 450,000 to 550,000 clones are present, 80% to 90% being singletons, with the ten largest covering approximately 1.7%. The treatment: 19 received Ad26.COV2.S at low or high dose, single or two shots; roughly five received placebo; per-sample allocation not given. Material that was analyzed had been drawn on day 63 after the first vaccine or placebo injection. Sequencing was performed on peripheral blood, taken in a trial of Ad26.COV2.S vaccine versus placebo. These receptor sequences come from a person aged 18-65 years who received the Ad26.COV2.S COVID-19 vaccine or a placebo.

This clone was seen just once. V gene TRBV6-5 combines with J gene TRBJ2-7; 10 positions match TRBD2. Germline CDR1 reads MNHEY; CDR2 reads SVGAGI. This CDR3 comprises 13 residues. Trimming removed 10 bases from V and 5 bases from J; junction bases left unmatched: 8. In nucleotides, the CDR3 is TGTGCCACCTACGGGACTAGCGTAGACGAGCAGTACTTC. It encodes CATYGTSVDEQYF.

The rearrangement uses TRBV3-1 (or the pseudogene TRBV3-2) and TRBJ2-2; D unclear. CDR1 and CDR2 from the germline V gene are LGHDT and YNNKEL (reference sequence). The CDR3 runs to 13 residues. Trimming left V 2 bases short and J 3 bases short, with 4 bases between. This CDR3 reads CASSQLYTGELFF. The DNA for the CDR3 is TGTGCCAGCAGCCAACTCTACACCGGGGAGCTGTTTTTT.

The chain carries TRBV29-1 and TRBJ2-7; 9 bases align to TRBD1. This CDR3 comprises 16 residues. CDR1 and CDR2 from the germline V gene are SQVTM and ANQGSEA. Trimming at V came to 0 bases and at J to 2 bases, leaving 8 bases not matched to a gene. DNA for the CDR3: TGCAGCGTTGAAGATCCCCGACAGGGGGGTACCTACGAGCAGTACTTC. It codes for CSVEDPRQGGTYEQYF.

The rearrangement uses TRBV15 and TRBJ2-3, with a weak D call TRBD1 (8 bases). CDR1 and CDR2 (germline): LNHNV, YYDKDF (reference sequence). This CDR3 is built from 14 residues. Between the trimmed V and J ends, which lost 2 bases and 8 bases, there was a span of 14 bases. CDR3 in DNA: TGTGCCACCAGCAGACCAGGGGGCGGGGGTACGCAGTATTTT. Protein product: CATSRPGGGGTQYF.

The chain employs TRBV28 and TRBJ2-1, with a tentative D call TRBD2 (5 bases). The CDR3 is made up of 12 amino acids. The V end lost 5 bases, the J end lost 8 bases, and 10 bases lay between the germline ends. CDR1 is MDHEN, CDR2 SYDVKM, per germline. The CDR3 coding sequence is TGTGCCAGCAGTCAGTTTAGCGATGAGCAGTTCTTC. Residues: CASSQFSDEQFF.

The chain joins TRBV4-3 to TRBJ2-7; D not certain. Trimming cost V 0 bases and J 0 bases, with 6 bases left between them. The CDR3 length is 14 residues. Per the germline V gene, CDR1 is LGHNA and CDR2 is YSLEER. The CDR3 sequence is CASSQDPVSYEQYF. CDR3 bases: TGCGCCAGCAGCCAAGACCCGGTCTCCTACGAGCAGTACTTC.

V gene TRBV19 combines with J gene TRBJ1-2; 9 nucleotides align to TRBD1. Trimming took 6 bases from V and 0 from J; bases not matched to a gene: 8. This CDR3 comprises 16 residues. The V gene's germline CDR1 is LNHDA and CDR2 SQIVND (reference sequence). This CDR3 is CASSPLGQGTNYGYTF. CDR3 in DNA: TGTGCCAGTAGCCCTCTTGGACAGGGGACTAACTATGGCTACACCTTC.

The chain joins TRBV11-3 to TRBJ1-2; D not certain. V lost 3 bases to trimming and J lost 9 bases, with 17 bases between them. The CDR3 spans 14 residues. Germline CDR1 reads SGHNT; CDR2 reads YENEEA. In nucleotides, the CDR3 is TGTGCCAGCAGCTTCTCCTGGGGTAACGAGAGCTACACCTTC. Protein sequence: CASSFSWGNESYTF.

The sample holds one count of this clone. The chain is built from TRBV7-2 and TRBJ1-2, with TRBD1 matching 7 bases. The CDR3 is 16 amino acids. Trimming cost V 5 bases and J 2 bases; bases outside gene matches: 11. Per the germline V gene, CDR1 is SGHTA and CDR2 is FQGNSA. Here the CDR3 DNA reads TGTGCCAGCAGCATCCGACAGGGAGCCACAAACTATGGCTACACCTTC. This gives the protein CASSIRQGATNYGYTF.

V usage is TRBV11-2 and J usage is TRBJ1-4; maybe TRBD1 (5 bases). Germline V gene data show CDR1 as SGHAT and CDR2 as FQNNGV. This CDR3 has 15 residues. Trimming stripped 2 bases from V and 6 bases from J, with 13 bases between. The CDR3 DNA reads as TGTGCCAGCAGCTTACAGGGCATGATTTATGAAAAACTGTTTTTT. Its protein product is CASSLQGMIYEKLFF.

This clone was counted only a few times. The identical CDR3 is also encoded by other nucleotide sequences in the sample. The chain recombines TRBV11-2 with TRBJ2-7; 7 positions agree with TRBD1. V shed 3 bases and J 2 bases; nucleotides not matched to a gene: 1. Germline V gene data show CDR1 as SGHAT and CDR2 as FQNNGV. This CDR3 region has 13 residues. The CDR3, as DNA: TGTGCCAGCAGCTTGGGACAGACCTACGAGCAGTACTTC. Amino acid sequence: CASSLGQTYEQYF.

The V and J genes are TRBV7-9 and TRBJ2-5; TRBD1 might be the D (7 bases). CDR1 is SEHNR, CDR2 FQNEAQ, per germline (reference sequence). The CDR3 loop spans 14 amino acids. Trimming left V 6 bases short and J 2 bases short, with 13 bases between. As DNA, the CDR3 is TGTGCCAGCAGAAAGGGGGGACAGCAAGAGACCCAGTACTTC. Residues: CASRKGGQQETQYF.

The V gene is TRBV5-4, the J gene TRBJ1-1; D ambiguous. This CDR3 is built from 14 residues. CDR1 and CDR2 from the germline V gene are SGHNT and YYREEE (reference sequence). Trimming removed 0 bases from V and 1 base from J, with 7 bases in between. Here the CDR3 DNA reads TGTGCCAGCAGCTTGGATCCAGGGAACACTGAAGCTTTCTTT. Amino acids: CASSLDPGNTEAFF.

The chain couples TRBV18 to TRBJ1-1, with 9 bases matching TRBD1. CDR1 and CDR2 (germline): KGHSH, LQKENI. CDR3 length: 14 residues. After removal of 6 bases from V and 0 bases from J, the junction contained 2 bases not matched to a gene. CDR3 protein: CASSGQGLNTEAFF. The CDR3 nucleotides read TGTGCCAGCTCCGGACAGGGGCTGAACACTGAAGCTTTCTTT.

CDR3 in DNA: TGTGCCAGTAGTATAGAGACCGGAGGAACACAAGAGACCCAGTACTTC. Residues: CASSIETGGTQETQYF. V usage is TRBV19 and J usage is TRBJ2-5; D perhaps matches TRBD2 (5 bases). The CDR3 has 16 amino acids. Trimming removed 0 bases at V and 2 bases at J, with 13 bases between. In germline, CDR1 is LNHDA, CDR2 SQIVND (reference sequence). The full variable domain, its missing parts supplied by reference TRBV19 and TRBJ2-5, is DGGITQSPKYLFRKEGQNVTLSCEQNLNHDAMYWYRQDPGQGLRLIYYSQIVNDFQKGDIAEGYSVSREKKESFPLTVTSAQKNPTAFYLCASSIETGGTQETQYFGPGTRLLVL.

The chain employs TRBV28 and TRBJ1-2; TRBD1 matches at 7 bases. The V segment lost 8 bases and the J segment 6 bases; nucleotides outside the gene matches: 6. Germline lookup yields CDR1 MDHEN and CDR2 SYDVKM. The CDR3 spans 12 residues. This chain's CDR3 is CASEGARDGYTF. The CDR3 DNA follows: TGTGCCAGCGAGGGGGCGCGAGATGGCTACACCTTC.

Turning to this clone: The sample contains more than one DNA sequence encoding this CDR3. V and J are TRBV10-3 and TRBJ1-2; D unclear. With 0 bases removed from V and 2 bases from J, the gap between germline ends came to 7 bases. The CDR3 loop spans 14 amino acids. Germline-derived CDR1 and CDR2 are ENHRY and SYGVKD. Here the CDR3 DNA reads TGTGCCATCAGTGAGTCGGGCACCAACTATGGCTACACCTTC. Translating it yields CAISESGTNYGYTF.

The chain uses TRBV7-3 and TRBJ2-1; weak D call: TRBD2 (6 bases). The CDR3 is 14 amino acids. Per germline, CDR1 SGHTA and CDR2 FQGTGA. V gave up 2 bases and J gave up 10 bases, with 15 bases separating them. The CDR3 nucleotides are TGTGCCAGCAGCTTAGGCGTTAGAGGGAGGGAGCAGTTCTTC. This codes for CASSLGVRGREQFF.